The following is a TCR beta chain sequence with its context. Germline loops: CDR1 SGHTA, CDR2 FQGNSA. CDR3 length: 16 residues. V was clipped by 2 bases and J by 6 bases; unmatched bases: 7. Profiled with immunoSEQ multiplex PCR; TCRdb holds only in-frame clones, not every one. The table shows 300,000 to 400,000 clones, with about nine tenths occurring only once. The data derive from a study of blood T cell repertoires in COVID-19. At the level of the study: Sites across the United States, Italy and Spain contributed samples from acute and convalescent COVID-19. In each case, the material was cDNA or gDNA derived from T cells, B-cell-depleted T cells, or PBMCs.

The V call is TRBV7-2, the J call TRBJ2-7, with TRBD2 matching over 13 bases. Sequenced input: peripheral blood. This receptor was identified in a woman between 50 and 59 years old with COVID-19, enrolled during active disease. The CDR3 sequence: CASSLLGTSGNREQYF. The CDR3, as DNA: TGTGCCAGCAGCTTACTCGGGACTAGCGGGAATCGCGAGCAGTACTTC.